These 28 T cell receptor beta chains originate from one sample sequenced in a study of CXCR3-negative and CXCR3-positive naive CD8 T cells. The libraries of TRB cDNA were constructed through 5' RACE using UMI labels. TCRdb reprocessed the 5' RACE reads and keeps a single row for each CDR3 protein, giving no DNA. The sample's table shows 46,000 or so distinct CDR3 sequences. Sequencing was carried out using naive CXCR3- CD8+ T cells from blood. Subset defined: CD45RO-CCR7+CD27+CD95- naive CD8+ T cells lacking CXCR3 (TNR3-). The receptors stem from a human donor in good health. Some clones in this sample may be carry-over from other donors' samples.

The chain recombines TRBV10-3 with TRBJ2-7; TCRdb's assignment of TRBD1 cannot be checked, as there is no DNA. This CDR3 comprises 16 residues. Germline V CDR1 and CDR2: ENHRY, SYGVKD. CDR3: CAISGPPGKASYEQYF.

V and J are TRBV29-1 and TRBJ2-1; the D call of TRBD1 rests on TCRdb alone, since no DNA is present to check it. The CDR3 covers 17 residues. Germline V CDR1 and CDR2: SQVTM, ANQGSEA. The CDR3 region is CSVVGRGSYSTYNEQFF.

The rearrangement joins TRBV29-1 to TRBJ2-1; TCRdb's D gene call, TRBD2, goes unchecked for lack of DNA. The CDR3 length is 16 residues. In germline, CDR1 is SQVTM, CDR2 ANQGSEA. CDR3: CSVEVGLAGLQNEQFF.

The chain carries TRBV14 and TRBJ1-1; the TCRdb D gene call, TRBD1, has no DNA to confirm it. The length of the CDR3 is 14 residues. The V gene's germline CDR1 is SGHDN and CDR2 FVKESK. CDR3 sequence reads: CASQSTGDNTEAFF.

CDR3 sequence reads: CASSGGLGLHNDQFF. This rearrangement joins TRBV6-5 to TRBJ2-1; the TCRdb call, TRBD1, lacks DNA for checking. CDR1 is MNHEY, CDR2 SVGAGI, per germline. The CDR3 sequence is 15 residues long.

CDR3 amino acids: CSDPPRTDCTDTQYF. The chain combines TRBV29-1 with TRBJ2-3; checking the TCRdb D call of TRBD2 is not possible without DNA. From germline, CDR1 is SQVTM and CDR2 ANQGSEA. The CDR3 length is 15 residues.

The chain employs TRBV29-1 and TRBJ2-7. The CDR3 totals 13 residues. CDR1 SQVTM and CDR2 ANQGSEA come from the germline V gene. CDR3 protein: CSVSDGYSYEQYF.

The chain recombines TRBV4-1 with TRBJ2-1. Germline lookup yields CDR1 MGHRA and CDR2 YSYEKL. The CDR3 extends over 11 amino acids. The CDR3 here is CASGNDNEQFF.

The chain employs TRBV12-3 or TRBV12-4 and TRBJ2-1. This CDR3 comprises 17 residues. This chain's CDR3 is CASSFYSAGSSYNEQFF.

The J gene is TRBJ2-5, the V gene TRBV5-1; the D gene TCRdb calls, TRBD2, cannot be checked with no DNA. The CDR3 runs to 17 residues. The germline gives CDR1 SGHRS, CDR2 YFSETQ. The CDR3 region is CASSEAGGGGLQETQYF. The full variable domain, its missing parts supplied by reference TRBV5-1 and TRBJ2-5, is KAGVTQTPRYLIKTRGQQVTLSCSPISGHRSVSWYQQTPGQGLQFLFEYFSETQRNKGNFPGRFSGRQFSNSRSEMNVSTLELGDSALYLCASSEAGGGGLQETQYFGPGTRLLVL.

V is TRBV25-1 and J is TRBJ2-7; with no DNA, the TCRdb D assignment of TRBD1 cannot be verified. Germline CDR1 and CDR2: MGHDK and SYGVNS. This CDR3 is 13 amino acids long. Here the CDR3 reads CASSPPGGNEQYF.

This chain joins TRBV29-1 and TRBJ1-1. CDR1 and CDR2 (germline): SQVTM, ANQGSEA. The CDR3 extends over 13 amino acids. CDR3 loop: CSVAGAEDTEAFF.

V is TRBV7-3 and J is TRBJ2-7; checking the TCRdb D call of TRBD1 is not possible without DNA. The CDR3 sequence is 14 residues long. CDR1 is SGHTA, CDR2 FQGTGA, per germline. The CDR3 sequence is CASSPLGGAHEQYF.

The CDR3 sequence is CASSEPENYEQYF. This chain connects TRBV12-3 or TRBV12-4 to TRBJ2-7. The CDR3 is made up of 13 amino acids.

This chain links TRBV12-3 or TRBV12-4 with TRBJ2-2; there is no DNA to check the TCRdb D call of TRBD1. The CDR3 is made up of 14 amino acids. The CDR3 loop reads CATFKGESNGELFF.

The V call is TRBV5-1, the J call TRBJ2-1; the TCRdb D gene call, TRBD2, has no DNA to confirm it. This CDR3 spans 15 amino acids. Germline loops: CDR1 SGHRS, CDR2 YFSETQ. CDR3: CASSRGAAAGNEQFF.

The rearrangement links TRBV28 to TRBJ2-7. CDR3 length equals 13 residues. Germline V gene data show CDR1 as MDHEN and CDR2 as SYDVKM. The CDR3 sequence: CASSSGSPYEQYF.

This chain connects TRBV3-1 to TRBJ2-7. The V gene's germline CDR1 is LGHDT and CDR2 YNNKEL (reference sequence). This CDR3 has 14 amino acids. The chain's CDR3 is CASSQARRAYEQYF.

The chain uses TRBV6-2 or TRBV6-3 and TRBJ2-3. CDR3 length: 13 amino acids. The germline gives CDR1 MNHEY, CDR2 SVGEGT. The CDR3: CASSYSELDTQYF.

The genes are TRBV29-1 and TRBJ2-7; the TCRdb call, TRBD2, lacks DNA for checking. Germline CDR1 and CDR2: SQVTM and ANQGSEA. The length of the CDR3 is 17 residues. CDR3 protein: CSVEGRTSGRATYEQYF.

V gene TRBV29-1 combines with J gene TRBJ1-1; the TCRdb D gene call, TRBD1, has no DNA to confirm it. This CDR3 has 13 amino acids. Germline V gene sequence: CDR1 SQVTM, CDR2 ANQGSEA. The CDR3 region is CSVEGGLQPEAFF.

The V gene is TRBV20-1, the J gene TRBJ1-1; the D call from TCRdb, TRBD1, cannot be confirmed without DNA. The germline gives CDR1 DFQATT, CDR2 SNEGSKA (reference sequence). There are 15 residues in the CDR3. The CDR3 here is CSARDIGRSNTEAFF.

The CDR3 region is CASSPGPQETQYF. V gene TRBV12-3 or TRBV12-4 combines with J gene TRBJ2-5; TCRdb selects TRBD1, and the lack of DNA leaves this call unchecked. This CDR3 contains 13 residues.

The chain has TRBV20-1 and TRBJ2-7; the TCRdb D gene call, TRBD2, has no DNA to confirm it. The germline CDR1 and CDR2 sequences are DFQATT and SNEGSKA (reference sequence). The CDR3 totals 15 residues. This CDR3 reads CSARDVPGLAGEQYF.

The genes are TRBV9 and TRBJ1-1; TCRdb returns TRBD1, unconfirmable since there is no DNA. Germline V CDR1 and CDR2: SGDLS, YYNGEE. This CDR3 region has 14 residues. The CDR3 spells CASTGEGKNTEAFF.

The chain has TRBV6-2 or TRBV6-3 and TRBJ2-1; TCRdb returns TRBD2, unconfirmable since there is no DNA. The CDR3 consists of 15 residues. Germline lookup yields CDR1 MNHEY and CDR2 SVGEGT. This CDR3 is CATAGTSGVYNEQFF.

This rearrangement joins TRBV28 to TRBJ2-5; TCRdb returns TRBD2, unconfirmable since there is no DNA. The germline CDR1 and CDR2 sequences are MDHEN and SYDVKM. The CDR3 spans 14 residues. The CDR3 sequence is CASSKAGYQETQYF. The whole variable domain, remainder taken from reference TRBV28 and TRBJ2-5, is DVKVTQSSRYLVKRTGEKVFLECVQDMDHENMFWYRQDPGLGLRLIYFSYDVKMKEKGDIPEGYSVSREKKERFSLILESASTNQTSMYLCASSKAGYQETQYFGPGTRLLVL.

The CDR3 here is CASSSQGRSPYEQYF. The chain recombines TRBV7-9 with TRBJ2-7; TCRdb lists TRBD1, though no DNA is available to test this call. The CDR3 is 15 residues long. Germline loops: CDR1 SEHNR, CDR2 FQNEAQ (reference sequence).